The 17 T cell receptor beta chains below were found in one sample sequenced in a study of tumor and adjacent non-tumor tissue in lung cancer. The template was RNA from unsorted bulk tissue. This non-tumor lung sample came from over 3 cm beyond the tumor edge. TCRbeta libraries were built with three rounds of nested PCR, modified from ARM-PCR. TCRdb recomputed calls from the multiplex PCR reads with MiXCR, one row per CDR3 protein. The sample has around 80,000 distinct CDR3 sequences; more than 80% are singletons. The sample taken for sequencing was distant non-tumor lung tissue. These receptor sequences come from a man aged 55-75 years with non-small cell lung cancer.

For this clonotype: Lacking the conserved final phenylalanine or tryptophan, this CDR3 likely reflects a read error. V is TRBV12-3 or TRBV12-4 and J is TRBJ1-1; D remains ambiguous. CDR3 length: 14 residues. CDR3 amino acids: CDSSPTFSNTEAFL. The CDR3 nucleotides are TGTGACAGCAGTCCGACATTTTCGAACACTGAAGCTTTCTTA.

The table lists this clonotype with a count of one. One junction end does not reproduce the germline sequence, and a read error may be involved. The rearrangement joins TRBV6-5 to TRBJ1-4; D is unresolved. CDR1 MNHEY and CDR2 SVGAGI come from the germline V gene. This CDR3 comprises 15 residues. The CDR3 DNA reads TGTGCCAGCGGTTACATAACCGGGCCAAATGAAAAACTGTTTTTT. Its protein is CASGYITGPNEKLFF.

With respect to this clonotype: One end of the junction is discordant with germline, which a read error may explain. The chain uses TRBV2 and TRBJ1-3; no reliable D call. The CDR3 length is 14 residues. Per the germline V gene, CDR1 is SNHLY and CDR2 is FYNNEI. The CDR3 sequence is CASSEPAPGNTTYF. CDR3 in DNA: TGTGCCAGCAGTGAACCAGCTCCCGGAAACACCACATATTTT.

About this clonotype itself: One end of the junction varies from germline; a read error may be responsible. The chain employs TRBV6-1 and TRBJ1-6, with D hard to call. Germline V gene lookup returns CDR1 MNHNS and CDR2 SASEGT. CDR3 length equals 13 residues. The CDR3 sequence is CANSGLQGSPLHF. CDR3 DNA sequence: TGTGCCAACAGTGGACTTCAAGGTTCACCCCTCCATTTT.

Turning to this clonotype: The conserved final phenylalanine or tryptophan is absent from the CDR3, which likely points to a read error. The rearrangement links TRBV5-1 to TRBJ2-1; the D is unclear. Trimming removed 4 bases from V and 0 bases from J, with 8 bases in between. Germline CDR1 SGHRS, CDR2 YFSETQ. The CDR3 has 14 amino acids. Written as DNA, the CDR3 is TGCGCCAGCAGCCGAAGTACCTCCTACAATGAGCAGTTCTCC. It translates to CASSRSTSYNEQFS.

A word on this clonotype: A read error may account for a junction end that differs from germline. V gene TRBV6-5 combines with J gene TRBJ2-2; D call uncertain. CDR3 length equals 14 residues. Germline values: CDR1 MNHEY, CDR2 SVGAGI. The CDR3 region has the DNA TGTGCCAGCAGTTACGTTCCAGTCACCTGGGAGCTGTTTTTT. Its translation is CASSYVPVTWELFF.

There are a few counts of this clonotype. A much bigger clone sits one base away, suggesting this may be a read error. The CDR3 sequence: CCASGTVETQYF. The CDR3, as DNA: TGCTGTGCTTCCGGGACAGTAGAGACCCAGTACTTC. The chain carries TRBV20-1 and TRBJ2-5, with 7 positions matching TRBD1. Looked up from germline, CDR1 is DFQATT and CDR2 is SNEGSKA (reference sequence). This CDR3 spans 12 amino acids.

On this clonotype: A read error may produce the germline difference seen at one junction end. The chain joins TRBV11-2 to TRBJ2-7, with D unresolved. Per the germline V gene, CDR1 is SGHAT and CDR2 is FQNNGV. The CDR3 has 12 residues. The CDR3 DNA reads TGTGCCAGCAGCTTAGGCGGCTACGAGCACTACTTC. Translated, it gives CASSLGGYEHYF.

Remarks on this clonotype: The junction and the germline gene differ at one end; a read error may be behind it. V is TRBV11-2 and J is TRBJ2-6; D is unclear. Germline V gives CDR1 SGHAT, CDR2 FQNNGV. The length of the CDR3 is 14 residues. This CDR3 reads CVSSPISEANVMTF. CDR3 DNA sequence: TGTGTCAGCAGCCCTATCTCTGAGGCCAACGTCATGACTTTC.

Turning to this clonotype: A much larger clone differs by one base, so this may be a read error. CDR3 coding DNA: TGTGCCACCAGTGACCCCTTGACTAGCGGGTTCCAAAACATTCAGTACTTC. Its translation is CATSDPLTSGFQNIQYF. V gene TRBV24-1 combines with J gene TRBJ2-4; 10 bases agree with TRBD2. In germline, CDR1 is KGHDR, CDR2 SFDVKD. This CDR3 has 17 amino acids. J gave up 5 bases and V 4 bases, and 10 bases lay outside the gene matches.

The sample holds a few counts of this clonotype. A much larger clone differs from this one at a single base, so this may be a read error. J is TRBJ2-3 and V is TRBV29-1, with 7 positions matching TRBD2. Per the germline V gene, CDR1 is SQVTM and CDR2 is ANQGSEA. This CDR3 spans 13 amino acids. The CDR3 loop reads CNVVGGVSDTQYF. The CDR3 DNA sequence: TGCAACGTTGTTGGGGGGGTGTCAGATACGCAGTATTTT.

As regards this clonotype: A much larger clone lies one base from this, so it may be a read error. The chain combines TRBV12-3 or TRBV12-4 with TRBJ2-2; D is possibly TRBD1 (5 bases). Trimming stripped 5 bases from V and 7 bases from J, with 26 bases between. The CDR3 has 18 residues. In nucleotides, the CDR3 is TGTGCCAGCAGTACCTCCCAGGACATGGGGCCTCTATTCGGGGAGCTGTTTTTT. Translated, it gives CASSTSQDMGPLFGELFF.

The chain's CDR3 is CASSLMQGRTQAFF. CDR3 bases: TGTGCCAGCAGCTTAATGCAAGGGAGAACTCAAGCTTTCTTT. The chain employs TRBV11-2 and TRBJ1-1; the D is unclear. The CDR3 is 14 amino acids. V shed 2 bases and J shed 9 bases, with 16 bases lying between them. Per the germline V gene, CDR1 is SGHAT and CDR2 is FQNNGV.

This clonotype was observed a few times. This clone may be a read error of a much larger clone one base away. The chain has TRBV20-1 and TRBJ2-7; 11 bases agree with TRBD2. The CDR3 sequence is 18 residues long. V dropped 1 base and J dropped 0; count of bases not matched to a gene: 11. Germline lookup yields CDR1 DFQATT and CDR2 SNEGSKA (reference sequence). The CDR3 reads CSARGLTLAGASSYEQYF. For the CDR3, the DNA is TGCAGTGCTAGAGGATTGACACTAGCGGGGGCGAGCTCCTACGAGCAGTACTTC.

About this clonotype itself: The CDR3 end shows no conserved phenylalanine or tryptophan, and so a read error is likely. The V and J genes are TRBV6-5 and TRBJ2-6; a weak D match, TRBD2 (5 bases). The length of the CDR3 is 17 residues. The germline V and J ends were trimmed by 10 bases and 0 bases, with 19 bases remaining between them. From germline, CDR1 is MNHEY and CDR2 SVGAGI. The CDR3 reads CANSLEGASSGANVLTL. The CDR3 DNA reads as TGTGCCAACAGCCTAGAGGGAGCCAGCTCTGGGGCCAACGTCCTGACTTTA.

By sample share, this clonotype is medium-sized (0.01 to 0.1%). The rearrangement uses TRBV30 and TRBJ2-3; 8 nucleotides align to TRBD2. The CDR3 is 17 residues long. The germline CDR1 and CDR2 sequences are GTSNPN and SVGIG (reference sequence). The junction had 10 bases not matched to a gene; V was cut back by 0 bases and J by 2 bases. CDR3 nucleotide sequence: TGTGCCTGGAGTGTCGGAGCGGGAGTGGGTCCCACAGATACGCAGTATTTT. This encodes CAWSVGAGVGPTDTQYF.

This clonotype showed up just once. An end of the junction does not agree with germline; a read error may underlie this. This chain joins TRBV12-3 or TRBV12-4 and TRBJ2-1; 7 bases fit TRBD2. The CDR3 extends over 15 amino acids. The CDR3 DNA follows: TGTGCCAGTGGGGGGGAGCCGGATGCCTACATTGAGCAGTTCTTC. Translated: CASGGEPDAYIEQFF.